Following are 11 T cell receptor beta chains from one sample sequenced in a study of blood T cell repertoires in COVID-19. Repertoires were generated with immunoSEQ multiplex PCR, while TCRdb's copy carries only in-frame clones and drops some. This sample has 64,000 or so clones, with roughly 93% found just once. The material sequenced was peripheral blood. These receptors were obtained from a human donor in a cohort sampled during active COVID-19.

This clone was recorded once. The chain joins TRBV6-2 or TRBV6-3 to TRBJ1-2; 8 nucleotides line up with TRBD1. Germline CDR1 MNHEY, CDR2 SVGEGT. The length of the CDR3 is 16 residues. With V trimmed by 2 bases and J by 1 base, 6 bases remained unmatched. CDR3: CASSYPGTGFNYGYTF. For the CDR3, the DNA is TGTGCCAGCAGTTACCCCGGGACAGGATTTAACTATGGCTACACCTTC.

Written as DNA, the CDR3 is TGTGCCACCAGCGGACTAGCGGGAGGGGGATATACGCAGTATTTT. Protein sequence: CATSGLAGGGYTQYF. The chain carries TRBV15 and TRBJ2-3; 15 bases map to TRBD2. CDR1 LNHNV and CDR2 YYDKDF come from the germline V gene (reference sequence). This CDR3 is built from 15 residues. J gave up 7 bases and V 5 bases, and 4 bases lay outside the gene matches.

The gene calls are TRBV2 and TRBJ1-2, with 7 nucleotides matching TRBD1. Trimming at V came to 7 bases and at J to 5 bases, leaving 4 bases not matched to a gene. The germline gives CDR1 SNHLY, CDR2 FYNNEI. This CDR3 is 12 amino acids long. For the CDR3, the DNA is TGTGCCAGCAACAAGGGACAGTATGGCTACACCTTC. This encodes CASNKGQYGYTF.

The chain uses TRBV18 and TRBJ1-5; a weak D match, TRBD1 (6 bases). The CDR3 extends over 17 amino acids. Germline lookup yields CDR1 KGHSH and CDR2 LQKENI. V was shortened by 2 bases and J by 3 bases, with 17 bases between the two germline ends. The CDR3 loop is CASSPTGSERPNQPQHF. The CDR3, as DNA: TGTGCCAGCTCACCAACAGGGTCTGAGCGGCCCAATCAGCCCCAGCATTTT.

The chain carries TRBV7-2 and TRBJ2-5; TRBD2 matches 11 bases. CDR3 length equals 17 residues. Looked up from germline, CDR1 is SGHTA and CDR2 is FQGNSA. After removal of 5 bases from V and 5 bases from J, the junction contained 13 bases not matched to a gene. This chain's CDR3 is CASSLNLRLAGRETQYF. For the CDR3, the DNA is TGTGCCAGCAGCCTAAACCTCCGACTAGCGGGAAGGGAGACCCAGTACTTC.

V usage is TRBV1 and J usage is TRBJ2-7; the table assigns TRBD2, which was not confirmed against the DNA. TRBV1 constitutes a pseudogene. This CDR3 has 11 residues. CDR3 DNA: TGCACCAGCAGCCAGCGGGACTTCCAGTACTTC. It translates to CTSSQRDFQYF.

This chain joins TRBV19 and TRBJ2-3, with 8 positions matching TRBD1. This CDR3 comprises 14 residues. The germline V gene encodes CDR1 LNHDA and CDR2 SQIVND (reference sequence). V gave up 6 bases and J gave up 0 bases; unmatched junction bases: 2. CDR3 nucleotides: TGTGCCAGTAGACGGACAGGGAGCACAGATACGCAGTATTTT. As protein: CASRRTGSTDTQYF.

The J gene is TRBJ2-7, the V gene TRBV7-9, with a weak D call TRBD2 (7 bases). This CDR3 spans 18 amino acids. Trimming removed 7 bases at V and 6 bases at J, with 31 bases between. Germline CDR1 is SEHNR and CDR2 is FQNEAQ (reference sequence). Written as DNA, the CDR3 is TGTGCCAGCACAACCGGAATCCCACAGGGAGGGGTTTGGGGCGAGCAGTACTTC. It translates to CASTTGIPQGGVWGEQYF.

J is TRBJ2-7 and V is TRBV10-3; TRBD1 might be the D (6 bases). Deletions cut 7 bases from V and 3 bases from J, with 19 bases between. CDR1 and CDR2 (germline): ENHRY, SYGVKD. This CDR3 contains 15 residues. The chain's CDR3 is CAITEKRTENYEQYF. As DNA, the CDR3 is TGTGCCATCACCGAAAAAAGGACAGAAAACTACGAGCAGTACTTC.

V usage is TRBV28 and J usage is TRBJ2-5; the D gene is possibly TRBD2 (6 bases). The V end was cut by 3 bases, the J end by 4 bases, with 18 bases between. CDR1 and CDR2 (germline): MDHEN, SYDVKM. The CDR3 contains 16 residues. The CDR3 DNA follows: TGTGCCAGCAGTTTGGGTCGGGGAGGCCGGGGAGAGACCCAGTACTTC. Protein: CASSLGRGGRGETQYF.

V gene TRBV29-1 combines with J gene TRBJ2-3; D is perhaps TRBD2 (6 bases). V was shortened by 2 bases and J by 2 bases, with 11 bases between the two germline ends. Germline loops: CDR1 SQVTM, CDR2 ANQGSEA. The CDR3 is made up of 14 amino acids. This chain's CDR3 is CSVEMAGITDTQYF. Here the CDR3 DNA reads TGCAGCGTTGAAATGGCGGGGATCACAGATACGCAGTATTTT.